A single sample is the source of the 26 T cell receptor beta chains below, sequenced in a study of blood T cell repertoires in COVID-19. The table came from immunoSEQ multiplex PCR; TCRdb's copy has only in-frame clones and leaves some out. The sample holds around 140,000 clones, around 90% seen once. Material for sequencing was peripheral blood. The receptor source for this set is a woman aged 45 to 65 with acute or convalescent COVID-19.

The chain employs TRBV4-1 and TRBJ1-2; the match to TRBD1 covers 7 bases. Trimming cost V 2 bases and J 2 bases; bases outside gene matches: 8. Germline assignment: CDR1 MGHRA and CDR2 YSYEKL. The CDR3 covers 16 residues. Here the CDR3 DNA reads TGCGCCAGCAGCCAAAACCCCGACAGGGTGAACTATGGCTACACCTTC. This gives the protein CASSQNPDRVNYGYTF.

The V call is TRBV25-1, the J call TRBJ2-5; TRBD2 might be the D (6 bases). This CDR3 has 14 amino acids. The V and J ends lost 0 bases and 2 bases respectively, with 7 bases between them. Germline loops: CDR1 MGHDK, CDR2 SYGVNS. CDR3 region: CASSEYSGQETQYF. The CDR3 region has the DNA TGTGCCAGCAGTGAATATAGCGGTCAAGAGACCCAGTACTTC.

This clone was counted only a few times. The gene calls are TRBV2 and TRBJ2-1; 11 bases are shared with TRBD2. Trimming removed 10 bases from V and 10 bases from J; junction bases left unmatched: 12. Per germline, CDR1 SNHLY and CDR2 FYNNEI. There are 14 residues in the CDR3. The CDR3 DNA reads TGTGCCACCACACTAGCGGGGGCCGGGTGGGAGCAGTTCTTC. This gives the protein CATTLAGAGWEQFF.

The J gene is TRBJ2-5, the V gene TRBV11-2; D is possibly TRBD2 (5 bases). Germline values: CDR1 SGHAT, CDR2 FQNNGV. With 2 bases removed from V and 5 bases from J, the gap between germline ends came to 9 bases. The CDR3 has 13 residues. The chain's CDR3 is CASSLTSSETQYF. The CDR3 DNA reads as TGTGCCAGCAGCTTAACTAGTTCCGAGACCCAGTACTTC.

This chain connects TRBV7-7 to TRBJ2-1; 8 nucleotides align to TRBD2. Germline values: CDR1 SSHAT, CDR2 FNYEAQ (reference sequence). V was pared by 2 bases and J by 8 bases, with 8 bases of the junction left unmatched. The CDR3 is 15 residues long. The CDR3 here is CASSLSREGRHEQFF. CDR3 bases: TGTGCCAGCAGCTTATCCCGGGAGGGCAGGCATGAGCAGTTCTTC.

The chain combines TRBV6-1 with TRBJ1-2; D not resolved. V lost 0 bases to trimming and J lost 0 bases, with 8 bases between them. CDR1 is MNHNS and CDR2 is SASEGT in the germline V gene. CDR3 length: 15 residues. The CDR3 is CASSEAMAANYGYTF. In nucleotides, the CDR3 is TGTGCCAGCAGTGAAGCAATGGCCGCTAACTATGGCTACACCTTC.

The rearrangement joins TRBV5-4 to TRBJ2-7, with 9 bases lining up with TRBD2. With V trimmed by 4 bases and J by 3 bases, 5 bases remained unmatched. Germline V lookup: CDR1 SGHNT, CDR2 YYREEE (reference sequence). The CDR3 contains 14 residues. The CDR3 protein is CASSQYSGSYEQYF. The DNA for the CDR3 is TGTGCCAGCAGCCAATATAGCGGGAGCTACGAGCAGTACTTC.

This sequence joins TRBV5-4 and TRBJ2-7, with unresolved D. CDR1 and CDR2 from the germline V gene are SGHNT and YYREEE (reference sequence). The CDR3 sequence is 13 residues long. Trimming left V 4 bases short and J 2 bases short, with 10 bases between. In DNA, the CDR3 is TGTGCCAGCAGCCTCATTCCTACCTACGAGCAGTACTTC. Translated, it gives CASSLIPTYEQYF.

The rearrangement uses TRBV2 and TRBJ2-6, with 11 bases fitting TRBD1. The CDR3 has 17 residues. Germline V CDR1 and CDR2: SNHLY, FYNNEI. V gave up 5 bases and J gave up 0 bases; unmatched junction bases: 3. CDR3 sequence reads: CASSSGTGGSGANVLTF. In DNA form, the CDR3 reads TGTGCCAGCAGTTCCGGGACAGGGGGCTCTGGGGCCAACGTCCTGACTTTC.

The genes are TRBV5-1 and TRBJ1-4; D perhaps matches TRBD1 (5 bases). The CDR3 is 15 amino acids. Germline CDR1 and CDR2: SGHRS and YFSETQ. The V and J ends lost 0 bases and 3 bases respectively, with 9 bases between them. The CDR3 DNA reads as TGCGCCAGCAGCTTGGCAGGGCGACCTAATGAAAAACTGTTTTTT. Encoded protein: CASSLAGRPNEKLFF.

This clone was seen at least ten times. The chain combines TRBV27 with TRBJ2-1; 11 nucleotides agree with TRBD2. The CDR3 is 16 residues long. Germline values: CDR1 MNHEY, CDR2 SMNVEV (reference sequence). J lost 4 bases, V lost 5 bases, and 7 bases had no gene match. CDR3 coding DNA: TGTGCCAGCAGTCCAGCGGCTAGCGGGGGGTACAATGAGCAGTTCTTC. Its translation: CASSPAASGGYNEQFF.

The chain couples TRBV6-6 to TRBJ2-5; D is possibly TRBD1 (6 bases). The CDR3 sequence is 13 residues long. CDR1 and CDR2 (germline): MNHNY, SVGAGI (reference sequence). V dropped 2 bases and J dropped 5 bases, with 9 bases sitting between them. The CDR3, as DNA: TGTGCCAGCAGTTACGGGGGCTGGGAGACCCAGTACTTC. Residues: CASSYGGWETQYF.

V and J are TRBV4-1 and TRBJ2-1; 7 nucleotides match TRBD1. This CDR3 region has 16 residues. Trimming removed 4 bases from V and 4 bases from J; junction bases left unmatched: 10. The germline CDR1 and CDR2 sequences are MGHRA and YSYEKL. For the CDR3, the DNA is TGCGCCAGCAGCCTCCTCGGACAGGACCCATACAATGAGCAGTTCTTC. Translating it yields CASSLLGQDPYNEQFF.

The chain joins TRBV12-3 or TRBV12-4 to TRBJ1-2, with a possible D match to TRBD1 (5 bases). V was shortened by 8 bases and J by 3 bases, with 13 bases between the two germline ends. The CDR3 has 13 residues. The CDR3: CASCGGWHYGYTF. The CDR3 bases are TGTGCCAGCTGCGGGGGGTGGCACTATGGCTACACCTTC.

The genes are TRBV5-6 and TRBJ1-3; TRBD1 is a possible D gene (5 bases). Trimming removed 4 bases from V and 1 base from J, with 18 bases in between. Germline CDR1 SGHDT, CDR2 YYEEEE. The CDR3 contains 17 residues. The CDR3 protein is CASSPVRVPYSGNTIYF. The DNA of the CDR3 is TGTGCCAGCAGCCCGGTCAGGGTCCCTTATTCTGGAAACACCATATATTTT.

The CDR3 DNA reads as TGTGCCAGCAGCTTCTGGCTGGGGACTGCCACTGAAGCTTTCTTT. Translating gives CASSFWLGTATEAFF. The chain combines TRBV7-9 with TRBJ1-1, with a tentative D call TRBD1 (5 bases). This CDR3 comprises 15 residues. Trimming removed 3 bases from V and 4 bases from J, with 15 bases in between. The germline CDR1 and CDR2 sequences are SEHNR and FQNEAQ (reference sequence).

The V and J genes are TRBV7-8 and TRBJ2-1; D unclear. Trimming shortened V by 5 bases and J by 5 bases, and 4 bases separated the two germline ends. Germline lookup yields CDR1 SGHVS and CDR2 FQNEAQ. There are 11 residues in the CDR3. The CDR3 loop reads CASSVNNEQFF. The CDR3 nucleotides are TGTGCCAGCAGCGTCAACAATGAGCAGTTCTTC.

This chain connects TRBV2 to TRBJ2-7; TRBD1 might be the D (6 bases). The ends were cut back, 10 bases at V and 0 bases at J, with 19 bases in the middle. CDR1 SNHLY and CDR2 FYNNEI come from the germline V gene. This CDR3 is built from 15 residues. The CDR3 region has the DNA TGTGCCACCCTTTTCCAGGACAGAGTCTCCTACGAGCAGTACTTC. Protein sequence: CATLFQDRVSYEQYF.

The chain is built from TRBV30 and TRBJ1-1; 9 nucleotides match TRBD1. The CDR3 spans 14 residues. After removal of 3 bases from V and 2 bases from J, the junction contained 4 bases not matched to a gene. The germline V gene encodes CDR1 GTSNPN and CDR2 SVGIG (reference sequence). The chain's CDR3 is CAWSPGQGNTEAFF. DNA for the CDR3: TGTGCCTGGAGCCCGGGACAGGGAAACACTGAAGCTTTCTTT.

V gene TRBV18 combines with J gene TRBJ2-5; TRBD2 matches 7 bases. The CDR3 consists of 13 residues. Trimming cost V 6 bases and J 2 bases; bases outside gene matches: 3. The germline V gene encodes CDR1 KGHSH and CDR2 LQKENI. CDR3: CASSPGGQETQYF. The CDR3 bases are TGTGCCAGCTCCCCGGGAGGTCAAGAGACCCAGTACTTC.

CDR3: CASARGGGPQETQYF. In DNA form, the CDR3 reads TGTGCCAGCGCCCGGGGCGGGGGGCCCCAAGAGACCCAGTACTTC. The chain joins TRBV6-5 to TRBJ2-5; 8 bases are a match to TRBD2. V trimming: 8 bases; J trimming: 1 base; junction bases outside the gene matches: 9. The germline V gene has CDR1 MNHEY and CDR2 SVGAGI. The CDR3 runs 15 residues.

V and J are TRBV2 and TRBJ1-1; D is perhaps TRBD1 (5 bases). The germline gives CDR1 SNHLY, CDR2 FYNNEI. Trimming took off 8 bases at V and 4 bases at J, with 14 bases between the two ends. The CDR3 loop spans 13 amino acids. This CDR3 reads CASGGWGGTEAFF. CDR3 DNA: TGTGCCAGCGGTGGGTGGGGCGGCACTGAAGCTTTCTTT.

In this sample, this clone turned up once. The gene calls are TRBV6-5 and TRBJ1-5; D is possibly TRBD1 (5 bases). Germline values: CDR1 MNHEY, CDR2 SVGAGI. The V and J ends lost 10 bases and 0 bases respectively, with 16 bases between them. The CDR3 length is 15 residues. The CDR3 region is CATRLQEFSNQPQHF. The CDR3 DNA reads TGTGCCACCAGGTTACAGGAATTTAGCAATCAGCCCCAGCATTTT.

This clone occurred once. The chain combines TRBV7-8 with TRBJ2-3; 7 nucleotides align to TRBD1. The J segment lost 0 bases and the V segment lost 8 bases, leaving 11 bases of the junction unmatched. The CDR3 has 16 residues. Germline CDR1 is SGHVS and CDR2 is FQNEAQ. The CDR3: CASRQGRVTSTDTQYF. The CDR3 region has the DNA TGTGCCAGCCGACAGGGTAGAGTTACTAGCACAGATACGCAGTATTTT. The variable domain in full, with the rest retrieved from reference TRBV7-8 and TRBJ2-3, is GAGVSQSPRYKVAKRGQDVALRCDPISGHVSLFWYQQALGQGPEFLTYFQNEAQLDKSGLPSDRFFAERPEGSVSTLKIQRTQQEDSAVYLCASRQGRVTSTDTQYFGPGTRLTVL.

The chain combines TRBV6-5 with TRBJ1-5, with 8 bases identical to TRBD1. Germline V gives CDR1 MNHEY, CDR2 SVGAGI. The CDR3 length is 15 residues. V was pared by 6 bases and J by 2 bases, with 6 bases of the junction left unmatched. The CDR3 is CASRLDREGNQPQHF. CDR3 bases: TGTGCCAGCAGATTGGACAGGGAAGGCAATCAGCCCCAGCATTTT.

CDR3: CASSYRDRGYGYTF. CDR3 DNA: TGTGCCAGCAGTTACCGGGACAGGGGGTATGGCTACACCTTC. The chain has TRBV6-5 and TRBJ1-2; 11 bases agree with TRBD1. Germline V lookup: CDR1 MNHEY, CDR2 SVGAGI. The CDR3 covers 14 residues. Trimming took 2 bases from V and 5 from J; bases not matched to a gene: 1.